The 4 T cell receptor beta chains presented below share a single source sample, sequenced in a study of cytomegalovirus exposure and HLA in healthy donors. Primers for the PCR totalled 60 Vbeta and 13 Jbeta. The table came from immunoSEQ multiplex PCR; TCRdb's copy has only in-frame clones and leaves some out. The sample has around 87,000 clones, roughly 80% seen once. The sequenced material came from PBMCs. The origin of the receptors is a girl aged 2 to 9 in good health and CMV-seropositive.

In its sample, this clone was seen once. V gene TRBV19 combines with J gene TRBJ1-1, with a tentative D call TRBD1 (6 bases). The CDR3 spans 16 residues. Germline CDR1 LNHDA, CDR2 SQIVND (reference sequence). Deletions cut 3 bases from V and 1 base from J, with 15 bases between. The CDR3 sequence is CASSIPTYRANTEAFF. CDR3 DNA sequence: TGTGCCAGTAGTATCCCCACTTACAGGGCGAACACTGAAGCTTTCTTT. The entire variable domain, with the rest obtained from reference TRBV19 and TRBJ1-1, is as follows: DGGITQSPKYLFRKEGQNVTLSCEQNLNHDAMYWYRQDPGQGLRLIYYSQIVNDFQKGDIAEGYSVSREKKESFPLTVTSAQKNPTAFYLCASSIPTYRANTEAFFGQGTRLTVV.

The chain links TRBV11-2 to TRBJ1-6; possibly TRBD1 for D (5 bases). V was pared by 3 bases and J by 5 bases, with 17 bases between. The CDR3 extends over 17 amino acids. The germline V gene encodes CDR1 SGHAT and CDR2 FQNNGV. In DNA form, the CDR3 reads TGTGCCAGCAGCTTCATGGAGTGGGGCTGGGATAATTCACCCCTCCACTTT. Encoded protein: CASSFMEWGWDNSPLHF.

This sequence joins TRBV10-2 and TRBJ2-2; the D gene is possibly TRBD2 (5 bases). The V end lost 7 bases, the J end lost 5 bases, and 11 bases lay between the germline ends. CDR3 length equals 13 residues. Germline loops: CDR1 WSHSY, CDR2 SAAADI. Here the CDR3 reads CASIPGLTGELFF. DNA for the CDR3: TGCGCCAGCATCCCGGGGTTGACCGGGGAGCTGTTTTTT.

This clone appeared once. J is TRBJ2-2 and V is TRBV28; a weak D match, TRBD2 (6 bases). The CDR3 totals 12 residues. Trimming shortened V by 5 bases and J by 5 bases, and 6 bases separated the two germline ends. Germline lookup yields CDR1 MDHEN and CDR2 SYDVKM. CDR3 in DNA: TGTGCCAGCAGTAGCGGGACCGGGGAGCTGTTTTTT. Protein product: CASSSGTGELFF.